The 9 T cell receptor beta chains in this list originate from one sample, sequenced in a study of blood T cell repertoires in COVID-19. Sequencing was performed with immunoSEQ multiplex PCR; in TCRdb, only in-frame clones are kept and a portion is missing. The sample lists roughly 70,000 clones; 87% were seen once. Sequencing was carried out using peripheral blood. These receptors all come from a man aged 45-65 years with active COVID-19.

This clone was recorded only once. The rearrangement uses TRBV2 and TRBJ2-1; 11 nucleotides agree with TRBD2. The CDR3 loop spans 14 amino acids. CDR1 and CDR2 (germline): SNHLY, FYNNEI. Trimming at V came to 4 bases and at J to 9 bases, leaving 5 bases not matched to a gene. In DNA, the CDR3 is TGTGCCAGCAGTGCCCAGGGACTAGCGGCTGAGCAGTTCTTC. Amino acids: CASSAQGLAAEQFF.

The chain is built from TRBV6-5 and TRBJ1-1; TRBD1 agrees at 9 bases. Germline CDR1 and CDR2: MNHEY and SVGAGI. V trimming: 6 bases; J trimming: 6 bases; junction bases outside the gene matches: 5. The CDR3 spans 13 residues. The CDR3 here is CASRTGTGPEAFF. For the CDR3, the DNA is TGTGCCAGCAGGACCGGGACAGGGCCTGAAGCTTTCTTT.

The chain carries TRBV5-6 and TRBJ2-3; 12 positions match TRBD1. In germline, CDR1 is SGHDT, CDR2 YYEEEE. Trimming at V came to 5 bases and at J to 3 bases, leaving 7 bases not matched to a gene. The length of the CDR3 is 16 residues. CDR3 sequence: CASRAGTGGMTDTQYF. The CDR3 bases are TGTGCCAGCAGGGCCGGGACAGGGGGCATGACAGATACGCAGTATTTT. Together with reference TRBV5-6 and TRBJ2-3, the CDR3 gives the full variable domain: DAGVTQSPTHLIKTRGQQVTLRCSPKSGHDTVSWYQQALGQGPQFIFQYYEEEERQRGNFPDRFSGHQFPNYSSELNVNALLLGDSALYLCASRAGTGGMTDTQYFGPGTRLTVL.

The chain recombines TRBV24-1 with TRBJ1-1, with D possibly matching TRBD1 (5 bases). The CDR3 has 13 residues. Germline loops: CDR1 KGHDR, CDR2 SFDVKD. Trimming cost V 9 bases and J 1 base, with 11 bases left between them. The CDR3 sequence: CATCSRENTEAFF. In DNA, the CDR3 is TGTGCCACCTGCTCCAGGGAGAACACTGAAGCTTTCTTT.

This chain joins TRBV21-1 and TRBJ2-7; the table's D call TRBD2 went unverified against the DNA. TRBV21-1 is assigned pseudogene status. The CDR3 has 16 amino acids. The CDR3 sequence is CASMHPTSGSSYEQYF. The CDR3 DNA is TGTGCCAGCATGCACCCGACTAGCGGGAGCTCCTACGAGCAGTACTTC.

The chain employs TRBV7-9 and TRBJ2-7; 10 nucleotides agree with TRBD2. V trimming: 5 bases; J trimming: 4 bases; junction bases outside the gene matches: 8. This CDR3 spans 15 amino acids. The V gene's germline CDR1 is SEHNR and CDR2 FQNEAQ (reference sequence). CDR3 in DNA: TGTGCCAGCAGCCTCCGGACTAGCGGAGCTTACGAGCAGTACTTC. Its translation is CASSLRTSGAYEQYF.

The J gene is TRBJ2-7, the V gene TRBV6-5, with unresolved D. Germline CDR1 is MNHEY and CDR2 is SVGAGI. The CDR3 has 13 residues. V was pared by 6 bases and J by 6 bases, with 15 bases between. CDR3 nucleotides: TGTGCCAGCAGCGACGTCGGCGGTTCCGAGCAGTACTTC. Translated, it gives CASSDVGGSEQYF.

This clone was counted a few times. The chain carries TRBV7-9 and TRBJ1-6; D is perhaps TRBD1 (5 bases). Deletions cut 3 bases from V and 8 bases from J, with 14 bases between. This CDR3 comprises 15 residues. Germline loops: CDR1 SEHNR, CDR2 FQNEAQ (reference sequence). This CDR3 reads CASSFQGAGYSPLHF. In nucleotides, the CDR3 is TGTGCCAGCAGCTTCCAGGGAGCGGGTTATTCACCCCTCCACTTT.

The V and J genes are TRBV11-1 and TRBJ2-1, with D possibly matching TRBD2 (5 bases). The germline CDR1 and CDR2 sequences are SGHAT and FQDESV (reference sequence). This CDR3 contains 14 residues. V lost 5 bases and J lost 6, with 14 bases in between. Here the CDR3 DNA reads TGTGCCAGCAGCCCCCAGGAGGCTAGCAATGAGCAGTTCTTC. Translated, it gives CASSPQEASNEQFF.